Listed below are T cell receptor beta chains from one sample, sequenced in a study of spatial heterogeneity in lung cancer. TCRdb analysed the 5' RACE reads with MiXCR anew, one entry per CDR3 protein. The sample has some 78,000 distinct CDR3 sequences, about 7.8% seen once; the top ten hold under 8%. The material sequenced was PBMCs, taken at surgery. The receptors here all came from a male donor with early-stage non-small cell lung cancer. The CDR3 runs from the conserved cysteine through the conserved F or W. A D gene is named only where the DNA matches it firmly. Clone size is given for some rows only: seen once, a few or many times, or a class if the clone is expanded.

>TRBV18|TRBD1|TRBJ1-2|NA
TGTGCCAGCTCATCCCGGGACAGGGCCCATGGCTACACCTTC
CASSSRDRAHGYTF
>TRBV7-9|TRBD1|TRBJ2-1|few
TGTGCCAGCAGCTTAGTCACAGGGGATTGGTTCTTC
CASSLVTGDWFF
>TRBV5-6|NA|TRBJ2-1|NA
TGTGCCAGCAGCTTGAGGATCTACAATGAGCAGTTCTTC
CASSLRIYNEQFF
>TRBV29-1|NA|TRBJ2-3|NA
TGCAGCGTTGAGGCAGGGTTCGCAGATACGCAGTATTTT
CSVEAGFADTQYF
>TRBV27|NA|TRBJ2-1|many
TGTGCCAGCAGAGCCTTGAGGGGTGAGCAGTTCTTC
CASRALRGEQFF
>TRBV5-6|NA|TRBJ1-5|few
TGTGCCAGCTCCCACGGAGGGGGGCTTAATCAGCCCCAGCATTTT
CASSHGGGLNQPQHF
>TRBV7-8|TRBD1|TRBJ2-1|few
TGTGCCAGCAGCAGGAGACAGGGGTCCTACAATGAGCAGTTCTTC
CASSRRQGSYNEQFF
>TRBV20-1|NA|TRBJ2-7|many
TGCAGTGCTGGGTACCAGGGCGAGCAGTACTTC
CSAGYQGEQYF
>TRBV7-2|NA|TRBJ2-5|many
TGTGCCAGCAGCTTAGGGACCCAGTACTTC
CASSLGTQYF
>TRBV11-1|NA|TRBJ2-7|many
TGTGCCAGCAGCTCCCGACAAAATGTTGGCTACGAGCAGTACTTC
CASSSRQNVGYEQYF
>TRBV11-2|NA|TRBJ1-5|NA
TGTGCCAGCAGCTTAGAGTGGCAGGGTAATCAGCCCCAGCATTTT
CASSLEWQGNQPQHF
>TRBV5-1|NA|TRBJ1-1|many
TGCGCCAGCAGCTTGGTACAGGTCGGCACTGAAGCTTTCTTT
CASSLVQVGTEAFF
>TRBV27|NA|TRBJ2-7|many
TGTGCCAGCGGGAACAGGGGGGGGTACGAGCAGTACTTC
CASGNRGGYEQYF
>TRBV3-1|TRBD1|TRBJ1-2|many
TGTGCCAGCAGCCAGATCGGGACAGCCTATGGCTACACCTTC
CASSQIGTAYGYTF
>TRBV7-3|TRBD1|TRBJ2-1|NA
TGTGCCAGCAGCCTGATGACAGGGAAAGCTGAGCAGTTCTTC
CASSLMTGKAEQFF
>TRBV5-1|TRBD1|TRBJ2-7|few
TGCGCCAGCAGCATGGGACCGGGACAGGGGATATACGAGCAGTACTTC
CASSMGPGQGIYEQYF
>TRBV7-2|NA|TRBJ2-1|few
TGTGCCAGCAGCTCCCCGGTACAGCGCGAGCAGTTCTTC
CASSSPVQREQFF
>TRBV13|NA|TRBJ1-1|many
TGTGCCAGCAGCTTAGGTCGGGAGATTGAAGCTTTCTTT
CASSLGREIEAFF
>TRBV5-1|TRBD1|TRBJ1-1|NA
TGCGCCAGCAGCTCGGACAGGGCGGCCGCGGAAGCTTTCTTT
CASSSDRAAAEAFF
>TRBV27|TRBD2|TRBJ2-7|NA
TGTGCCAGCAGTTCCAATAGCGGGAGGTACGAGCAGTACTTC
CASSSNSGRYEQYF
>TRBV6-2/TRBV6-3|TRBD2|TRBJ2-3|NA
TGTGCCAGCAGTTCGGCGGGAGTTGATACGCAGTATTTT
CASSSAGVDTQYF
>TRBV12-3/TRBV12-4|NA|TRBJ1-2|many
TGTGCCAGCAGTTTTCCTAACTATGGCTACACCTTC
CASSFPNYGYTF
>TRBV5-1|TRBD2|TRBJ2-3|few
TGCGCCAGCAGCTCGGGACTAGCGGGAGGCCTTAGCACAGATACGCAGTATTTT
CASSSGLAGGLSTDTQYF
>TRBV29-1|TRBD1|TRBJ2-7|NA
TGCAGCGTATCGACAGGGTTCGTATACGAGCAGTACTTC
CSVSTGFVYEQYF
>TRBV20-1|NA|TRBJ2-2|NA
TGCAGTGCCATCCGAGACTCCTTTGCCGGGGAGCTGTTTTTT
CSAIRDSFAGELFF
>TRBV3-1|NA|TRBJ2-1|many
TGTGCCAGCAGCCAAGTAGCGGACTCCTACAATGAGCAGTTCTTC
CASSQVADSYNEQFF
>TRBV20-1|NA|TRBJ1-6|many
TGCAGTGCTAGAGACCCAGGGGTCCTTTCACCCCTCCACTTT
CSARDPGVLSPLHF
>TRBV7-9|TRBD1|TRBJ1-2|NA
TGTGCCAGCAGCCACCGGGACAGGGCTAACTATGGCTACACCTTC
CASSHRDRANYGYTF